This entry lists 12 T cell receptor beta chains sequenced from one sample in a study of T cell clusters in autoimmune cytopenias. Roughly 38,000 genome equivalents of blood DNA were amplified for TRB. TRB rearrangements were amplified by touch-down multiplex PCR with mixed TRB-A/B primers. TCRdb reprocessed the multiplex PCR reads and keeps a single row for each CDR3 protein, giving no DNA. The sample table sets out about 4,800 distinct CDR3 sequences. The material sequenced was peripheral blood. These receptors were collected from a human donor with an autoimmune cytopenia or autoimmune hepatitis (not recorded which).

V usage is TRBV7-2 and J usage is TRBJ2-2. Germline V lookup: CDR1 SGHTA, CDR2 FQGNSA. The CDR3 runs to 15 residues. The CDR3 region is CASSFNRVNTGELFF.

This rearrangement joins TRBV5-4 to TRBJ2-3; TCRdb designates TRBD1, a call that cannot be tested without DNA. CDR3 size: 18 residues. The V gene's germline CDR1 is SGHNT and CDR2 YYREEE (reference sequence). The CDR3 is CASSLPGQGAYGGDTQYF.

The genes are TRBV5-6 and TRBJ2-1. The CDR3 length is 12 residues. Germline CDR1 is SGHDT and CDR2 is YYEEEE. CDR3 in amino acids: CASSFVGVEQFF.

According to its frequency, this clonotype is medium-sized. V is TRBV6-6 and J is TRBJ2-7; TCRdb's D gene call, TRBD2, goes unchecked for lack of DNA. The CDR3 is 15 residues long. Germline assignment: CDR1 MNHNY and CDR2 SVGAGI (reference sequence). The CDR3 sequence: CASSYSPSGGYEQYF.

This clonotype is classed as medium-sized by frequency. This chain joins TRBV29-1 and TRBJ2-7; the D gene TCRdb calls, TRBD1, cannot be checked with no DNA. From germline, CDR1 is SQVTM and CDR2 ANQGSEA. The CDR3 loop spans 15 amino acids. This chain's CDR3 is CSVEAPDRGGYEQYF.

By frequency, this clonotype registers medium-sized (0.01 to 0.1%). The gene calls are TRBV19 and TRBJ2-5; the D gene TCRdb calls, TRBD2, cannot be checked with no DNA. Germline lookup yields CDR1 LNHDA and CDR2 SQIVND (reference sequence). This CDR3 region has 18 residues. This chain's CDR3 is CASSIDSWASGSEETQYF.

Measured by frequency, this clonotype is medium-sized. The V gene is TRBV19, the J gene TRBJ1-4; TCRdb names TRBD1, which stays unverified in the absence of DNA. The V gene's germline CDR1 is LNHDA and CDR2 SQIVND (reference sequence). This CDR3 has 14 amino acids. CDR3 loop: CASSMRQVNEKLFF.

The chain is built from TRBV30 and TRBJ1-2. The CDR3 runs to 14 residues. In germline, CDR1 is GTSNPN, CDR2 SVGIG (reference sequence). The CDR3 loop reads CAWSVGGTLDGYTF.

The chain's CDR3 is CAAVPRVTSYEQYF. The genes are TRBV6-5 and TRBJ2-7; the TCRdb D gene call, TRBD1, has no DNA to confirm it. CDR1 is MNHEY and CDR2 is SVGAGI in the germline V gene. This CDR3 comprises 14 residues.

This chain's CDR3 is CASSSFRDRGSGANVLTF. This chain uses TRBV11-2 with TRBJ2-6; TCRdb designates TRBD1, a call that cannot be tested without DNA. The CDR3 consists of 18 residues. Germline CDR1 and CDR2: SGHAT and FQNNGV.

According to its frequency, this clonotype is medium-sized. The V and J genes are TRBV10-3 and TRBJ2-5; TCRdb reports TRBD1, a call that lacks DNA to check it against. Per germline, CDR1 ENHRY and CDR2 SYGVKD. This CDR3 has 15 residues. The CDR3 region is CAISESTGDRETQYF.

The CDR3 loop reads CASSLKGVIDTQYF. The chain joins TRBV27 to TRBJ2-3; there is no DNA to check the TCRdb D call of TRBD1. Germline V gene sequence: CDR1 MNHEY, CDR2 SMNVEV (reference sequence). The CDR3 covers 14 residues.